This T cell receptor (beta chain) was identified in a study of cytomegalovirus exposure and HLA in healthy donors (dated by TCRdb to about 2017). About the study as a whole: An earlier analysis of roughly 500 of the donors reported approximately 280 Gb of sequence data and 90 million to 120 million unique TCR beta sequences obtained from about 179 million T cells. Rather than drawing on any new phenotypic data, the later analysis identified candidate immune exposures from TCR beta sequences and the way those sequences occurred across donors. In addition to the first cohort of approximately 670 subjects, a separate validation cohort of 120 different subjects was used. All discovery cohort repertoires had been generated on a single sequencing platform. Typing coverage differed by locus: A, B, C, DRB1 and DQB1 were typed in about 620-640 donors, DQA1 in 500 to 550, DPA1 in around 600, and DPB1 in around 490. Of the 398 genotyped donors, about 80% fell in the genetic ancestry cluster associated with self-reported Caucasian donors. In a later genetic analysis, genome-wide SNP genotypes for 398 of the 666 donors were used, and that subset was treated as a discovery cohort. Donor age, sex, ethnicity and CMV serostatus were compiled together with the repertoire data. The study aimed to test whether cataloging public T cell receptors could reveal signatures of past pathogen exposure. The study used immunosequencing to profile the T cell repertoires of approximately 640 subjects and linked those repertoires to cytomegalovirus serostatus. An early release covering over 500 HLA-typed donors comprised 300 to 350 gigabases of sequencing data and around 80 million unique TCR sequences. Among about 360 genotyped donors of the cohort, an average of 235,054 unique TCR beta nucleotide sequences were sequenced per donor, roughly 20% of them non-productive. HLA typing covered class I and class II loci at four-digit resolution. High-throughput TCR immunosequencing, statistical association of individual TCRs with disease status, and machine learning were combined to predict cytomegalovirus infection status. Because of strong linkage in the cohort, 4 to 6 DR-DQ haplotypes were treated as single units for association and clustering. An earlier analysis of fewer than 700 of the donors applied high-throughput TCR beta sequencing to assess whether each TCR beta V gene segment acted as functional or pseudogenic. To study patterns of TCR occurrence, a later analysis re-analyzed previously published TCR beta repertoires from 700 or so donors and added high-resolution HLA genotyping.

The library came from the immunoSEQ multiplex PCR assay. The multiplex PCR relied on a mix of 60 forward primers for TCR Vbeta segments and 13 reverse primers for TCR Jbeta segments. The CDR3 region of rearranged TCR beta genes was amplified from genomic DNA by a multiplex PCR assay. On the Illumina HiSeq System, the amplified TCR beta libraries were sequenced as 87-base-pair reads. Processing in the source paper ran as follows. In a later analysis, tens of millions of unique TCR beta chains were counted across the 650 to 750 repertoires, and roughly 11 million of these chains were shared by at least two donors. Raw reads were error-corrected and collapsed into unique sequences with a nearest-neighbor algorithm that merged closely related sequences to remove PCR and sequencing errors. CDR3 sequences were aligned to IMGT reference sequences to assign V, D and J gene segments. For a sequence to be retained, a match of at least six nucleotides to both a V gene segment and a J gene segment was required. A rearrangement was called productive if the CDR3 had no stop codons and remained in frame with V and J, and every other rearrangement was called non-productive. CDR3 was defined by IMGT convention, running from the second conserved V-encoded cysteine to the conserved J-encoded phenylalanine. The earlier analysis of some 580 of the donors excluded any sequence lacking an unambiguous match to a single V gene segment. An earlier analysis of 550 to 650 of the donors classified V segments as functional when productive rearrangements were above 56.7% and as segregating when the standard deviation between donors was above 5%. A statistical classification framework was developed to diagnose cytomegalovirus status using the catalog of TCR beta chain sequences. V and J gene assignment, in a later analysis, came from comparing TCR nucleotide sequences with IMGT/GENE-DB human TR gene sequences. In a later analysis, CDR3 sequences and most-parsimonious VDJ recombination scenarios were assigned using the TCRdist pipeline. In a later analysis, each TCR beta chain was defined by its CDR3 amino acid sequence together with its V-gene family, and reads without a unique V-gene family were excluded. In a later analysis, 500 to 700 highly shared, low-generation-probability nucleotide sequences were removed to address suspected cross-contamination and a sequencing artifact. In a later analysis, a clonal expansion index was calculated for each public chain from normalized within-repertoire ranks of inferred template counts. In a later analysis, generation probabilities were computed with a VDJ recombination model fitted to out-of-frame rearrangements, and the resulting probabilities were checked against IGoR. A later analysis scored TCR-TCR, TCR-HLA and TCR-CMV co-occurrence with hypergeometric tests, applying a repertoire-size bias correction to TCR pairs. A later analysis estimated false discovery rates by permuting HLA or CMV assignments 20 times. A later analysis grouped co-occurring TCRs with DBSCAN, adding TCRdist sequence similarity when clustering within HLA-allele-positive subsets. Repertoires with fewer than 30,000 or more than 120,000 public chains, plus five repertoires with anomalous nucleotide sharing, were excluded from co-occurrence clustering. TCRdb retrieved this table from immuneACCESS and kept in-frame rearrangements only. Not all clones are present; in checked studies, unresolved V genes account for under half, and no reason is known for the remainder. V and J calls and clone size are those listed in that table; D and trimming were worked out from the DNA. Present in this sample are fewer than 200,000 clones, about 70% of which were seen just once. The ten largest make up roughly 1.9% of the sample.

This clone has only one observation. Its specific antigen is unknown. Base qualities were left out, and no much larger clone turns up one base away. In total, about 650 healthy bone marrow donors made up the cohort. All cohort members were sampled while nominally healthy, although unrecorded immune exposures were likely present. The donor tested CMV seronegative and was one of the 352 seronegative cohort members. Every donor gave a peripheral blood sample, and the peripheral blood mononuclear cells from that sample were used for TCR beta sequencing. Genomic DNA was extracted from the blood cell samples with the Qiagen DNeasy Blood Extraction Kit. V and J are truncated by 3 bases and 9 bases respectively, leaving an intervening sequence of 15 bases. The CDR3 runs 13 amino acids, cysteine and phenylalanine included. Only the CDR3 region is kept as DNA, spanning 39 bases read in frame from base 1. CDR1 and CDR2, per the germline V gene (reference sequence), are GTSNPN and SVGIG.

Findings and caveats that apply to the study as a whole: A total of 150 to 200 TCR beta chains were listed by the study as associated with cytomegalovirus. In both the original and validation cohorts, the classifier was reported to diagnose cytomegalovirus status with high specificity and sensitivity. While some public TCRs were present in many individuals, most TCR sequences turned up only very rarely across donors. Because HLA typing was unavailable for some donors at each locus, only the typed subset was used in association tests. Several of the top co-occurrence clusters appeared to be linked to parvovirus B19, influenza, CMV and Epstein-Barr virus, according to a later analysis. Correlated functional status among segregating V segments might be attributable to linkage disequilibrium, but an unknown experimental factor could not be ruled out. In an earlier analysis of about 540 of the donors, most TCR beta V segments were observed in productive rearrangements about 90% or about 30% of the time, broadly matching IMGT annotations. V-gene and J-gene trimming of TCR beta chains was associated with a missense DCLRE1C variant in a later genetic analysis, and the association was replicated in an independent cohort. In this cohort, only TCR beta chains were sequenced, and detectable features were limited by the absence of alpha or paired-chain data. A further reported finding was that TCR beta sequences accurately predicted the HLA-A and HLA-B alleles for most subjects in the first cohort. Some IMGT-functional V segments, including TRBV6-2 and TRBV6-3, could not be distinguished by the 87-base-pair reads and were therefore excluded. Assigning TCR associations to individual alleles was difficult when HLA alleles, especially DR and DQ, strongly co-occurred. It was suggested by the authors that the approach could potentially be generalized to other disease states and immunological phenotypes. In a later analysis, TCR association rates were found to vary across HLA loci, with the most associated TCRs seen for DRB1 alleles and the fewest for HLA-C alleles. A later analysis associated roughly 17,000 TCR beta sequences with specific HLA alleles at a false discovery rate of 0.05. According to a later genetic analysis, donors in an Asian-associated ancestry cluster had fewer N-insertions in productive TCRs than the roughly 700-donor mean. Immune exposure information for the cohort was limited to CMV serostatus. In vitro tests confirmed that three of the cytomegalovirus-associated TCR beta chains recognize cytomegalovirus antigens. The presence/absence analyses assumed that sequencing depth was roughly uniform across donors, and that assumption may not be true. In a later analysis, most CMV-associated TCR beta chains were found to appear HLA-restricted, with HLA associations seemingly driven largely by CMV exposure. A cluster of highly shared sequence variants was judged likely to be a technical artifact of the sequencing pipeline. The earlier analysis of 587 of the donors excluded approximately 15 rarely observed V segments, including chromosome 9 orphons, because counts were too low. Compared with equally common non-associated chains, HLA-associated TCR beta chains in a later analysis were more clonally expanded and had lower generation probabilities.

The sequence was obtained from a woman aged 25 to 39 in good health and CMV-seronegative. Sequencing was carried out using PBMCs. The V and J genes are TRBV30 and TRBJ2-1; tentative D gene TRBD2, with 5 bases matching. The DNA sequence is given as TGTGCCTGGAGGCGTTCTGGTGGGAGTGAGCAGTTCTTC. Translated, it gives CAWRRSGGSEQFF.